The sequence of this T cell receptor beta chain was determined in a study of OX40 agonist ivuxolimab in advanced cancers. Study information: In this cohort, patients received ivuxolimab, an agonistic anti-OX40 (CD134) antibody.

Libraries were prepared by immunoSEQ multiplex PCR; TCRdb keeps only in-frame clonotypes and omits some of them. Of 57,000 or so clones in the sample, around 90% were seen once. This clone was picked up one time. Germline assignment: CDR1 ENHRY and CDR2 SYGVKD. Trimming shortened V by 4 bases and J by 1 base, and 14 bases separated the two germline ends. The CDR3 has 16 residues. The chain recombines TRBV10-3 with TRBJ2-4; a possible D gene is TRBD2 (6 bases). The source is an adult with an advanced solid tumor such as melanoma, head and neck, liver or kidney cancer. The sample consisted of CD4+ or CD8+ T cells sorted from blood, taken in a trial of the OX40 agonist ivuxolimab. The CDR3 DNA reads TGTGCCATCAGTGCGTCGGGAGAAGGGGCCAAAAACATTCAGTACTTC. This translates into CAISASGEGAKNIQYF.